This T cell receptor (beta chain) was captured in a study of CD8 T cells in ankylosing spondylitis. Findings of the study overall: A motif of fewer than ten highly homologous TCR beta variants was seen as apparently characteristic of ankylosing spondylitis blood. Significantly higher representation of disease-linked clones was reported for matched ankylosing spondylitis synovial fluid. Some motif variants were previously reported in reactive arthritis synovial fluid and blood.

Quantitative barcoded 5'-RACE was used to prepare TCR beta libraries. From the 5' RACE reads, TCRdb called clonotypes with MiXCR, one entry per CDR3 protein. Seen here are about 260,000 distinct CDR3 sequences, more than 20% observed once, and the top ten hold over 0.55%. This clonotype was counted at least ten times. Its matching antigen is unknown. The specimen was blood, either unsorted or a sorted T cell fraction (not recorded which). The source is a male donor with ankylosing spondylitis or in good health (not recorded which).

The CDR3 DNA sequence: TGTGCCAGCAGCCTCCCGATGAGCACAGATACGCAGTATTTT. Translated, it gives CASSLPMSTDTQYF. The chain joins TRBV3-1 to TRBJ2-3; D is undetermined. Germline assignment: CDR1 LGHDT and CDR2 YNNKEL (reference sequence). This CDR3 is 14 amino acids long. V was clipped by 4 bases and J by 0 bases, with 8 bases between them.